Listed below are T cell receptor beta chains from one sample, sequenced in a study of shared clonotypes between healthy human individuals. Clones were sequenced by immunoSEQ multiplex PCR, and TCRdb holds only the in-frame ones, with some missing. The sample carries 450,000 to 650,000 clones, just over 75% recorded once. Sequenced sample: PBMCs. Source of these receptors: a middle-aged woman in good health. Some clones in this sample may be carry-over from other donors' samples. Each CDR3 is given with its conserved first and last residue. The order of the fields is clone size, J gene, V gene, D gene, CDR3 DNA, CDR3 protein. D genes are given only for firm matches. Not every row has a clone size; where given, it reads once, few, many or a size class.

size: NA; J: TRBJ2-3; V: TRBV11-3; D: TRBD2; DNA: TGTGCCAGCAGCACCGGGACTAGCGGGAGAACAGATACGCAGTATTTT; CDR3: CASSTGTSGRTDTQYF
size: NA; J: TRBJ1-2; V: TRBV5-5; D: NA; DNA: TGTGCCAGCAGCTTGGGACCGCAATATGGCTACACCTTC; CDR3: CASSLGPQYGYTF
size: NA; J: TRBJ2-7; V: TRBV5-1; D: TRBD1; DNA: TGCGCCAGCAGCACCAGGACAGGGTACGAGCAGTACTTC; CDR3: CASSTRTGYEQYF
size: many; J: TRBJ2-3; V: TRBV10-3; D: TRBD1; DNA: TGTGCCATCAAGCCGGGACAGAACACAGATACGCAGTATTTT; CDR3: CAIKPGQNTDTQYF
size: NA; J: TRBJ2-7; V: TRBV11-2; D: NA; DNA: TGTGCCAGCAGCTTAATTGTTGCTCCCGAGCAGTACTTC; CDR3: CASSLIVAPEQYF
size: few; J: TRBJ1-5; V: TRBV27; D: NA; DNA: TGTGCCAGCAGTTTATTAGGCGGCAATCAGCCCCAGCATTTT; CDR3: CASSLLGGNQPQHF
size: NA; J: TRBJ1-5; V: TRBV9; D: NA; DNA: TGTGCCAGCAGCGTAGAGACTCCAGCAAGGGGCTGCGGCAATCAGCCCCAGCATTTT; CDR3: CASSVETPARGCGNQPQHF
size: NA; J: TRBJ2-1; V: TRBV28; D: NA; DNA: TGTGCCAGCAGGAGTAGCGTGAACAATGAGCAGTTCTTC; CDR3: CASRSSVNNEQFF
size: NA; J: TRBJ1-1; V: TRBV28; D: TRBD1; DNA: TGTGCCAGCAGTACCTGGACAGGGAGAAGGACTGAAGCTTTCTTT; CDR3: CASSTWTGRRTEAFF
size: NA; J: TRBJ2-5; V: TRBV7-7; D: TRBD1; DNA: TGTGCTAGCAGCTTACTTCGACAGGGGGCCCAGCAAGAGACCCAGTACTTC; CDR3: CASSLLRQGAQQETQYF
size: once; J: TRBJ2-1; V: TRBV5-1; D: TRBD2; DNA: TGCGCCAGCAGCCCCGTGGGGACTAGCGGGGGGGATGAGCAGTTCTTC; CDR3: CASSPVGTSGGDEQFF
size: few; J: TRBJ2-1; V: TRBV29-1; D: TRBD1; DNA: TGCAGCGCCGTCCCGGGACAGGGTTCCTACAATGAGCAGTTCTTC; CDR3: CSAVPGQGSYNEQFF
size: few; J: TRBJ2-7; V: TRBV28; D: NA; DNA: TGTGCCAGCAGTTTGGGGATAGTCTACGAGCAGTACTTC; CDR3: CASSLGIVYEQYF
size: NA; J: TRBJ1-3; V: TRBV7-9; D: NA; DNA: TGTGCCAGCAGCCCGGGGGCGACTGGAAACACCATATATTTT; CDR3: CASSPGATGNTIYF
size: NA; J: TRBJ2-1; V: TRBV20-1; D: NA; DNA: TGCAGTGCTGGGCGGGACAATGAGCAGTTCTTC; CDR3: CSAGRDNEQFF
size: NA; J: TRBJ1-2; V: TRBV7-8; D: TRBD1; DNA: TGTGCCAGCAGCTTAGCTGAGGGGGCACTTTACTATGGCTACACCTTC; CDR3: CASSLAEGALYYGYTF
size: NA; J: TRBJ2-7; V: TRBV11-2; D: NA; DNA: TGTGCCAGCAGCCGGTTCCTGGGGGAGATGAACGAGCAGTACTTC; CDR3: CASSRFLGEMNEQYF
size: NA; J: TRBJ2-5; V: TRBV6-5; D: NA; DNA: TGTGCCAGCAGTTACAACGGTCACGGGGAGACCCAATACTTC; CDR3: CASSYNGHGETQYF
size: NA; J: TRBJ2-3; V: TRBV4-3; D: TRBD2; DNA: TGCGCCAGCAGCCAAGACCCGGGACTAGCAAGCACAGATACGCAGTATTTT; CDR3: CASSQDPGLASTDTQYF
size: NA; J: TRBJ1-1; V: TRBV28; D: NA; DNA: TGTGCCAGCAGTTCCCCCCCCGGGACGAAGAACACTGAAGCTTTCTTT; CDR3: CASSSPPGTKNTEAFF
size: NA; J: TRBJ1-3; V: TRBV7-3; D: NA; DNA: TGTGCCAGCAGCTTAACGGAGACTAGGGGAAACACCATATATTTT; CDR3: CASSLTETRGNTIYF
size: NA; J: TRBJ2-7; V: TRBV7-2; D: NA; DNA: TGTGCCAGCAGCTTAGGCACAGGGCTTGGCTACGAGCAGTACTTC; CDR3: CASSLGTGLGYEQYF
size: NA; J: TRBJ2-3; V: TRBV28; D: TRBD2; DNA: TGTGCCCACCAGGGAGGGAGCACAGATACGCAGTATTTT; CDR3: CAHQGGSTDTQYF
size: NA; J: TRBJ1-2; V: TRBV6-4; D: TRBD1; DNA: TGTGCCAGCAGTTTGGGGACAGGGGGCGCAGTAGGGGGCTACACCTTC; CDR3: CASSLGTGGAVGGYTF
size: NA; J: TRBJ1-5; V: TRBV7-8; D: NA; DNA: TGTGCCAGCAGCTCTGGCCGGGCCAATCAGCCCCAGCATTTT; CDR3: CASSSGRANQPQHF
size: NA; J: TRBJ2-3; V: TRBV9; D: TRBD2; DNA: TGTGCCAGCAGCGTAGACGAGACTAGCCTGACAGATACGCAGTATTTT; CDR3: CASSVDETSLTDTQYF
size: NA; J: TRBJ2-3; V: TRBV4-2; D: NA; DNA: TGTGCCAGCAGCCAGGATAGGTATACGCAGTATTTT; CDR3: CASSQDRYTQYF
size: NA; J: TRBJ2-7; V: TRBV2; D: TRBD2; DNA: TGTGCCAGCAGTGTGGGACTAGCGTACGAGCAGTACTTC; CDR3: CASSVGLAYEQYF
size: NA; J: TRBJ2-1; V: TRBV2; D: NA; DNA: TGTGCCAGTAAAGGGAGTAGCTACAATGAGCAGTTCTTC; CDR3: CASKGSSYNEQFF
size: once; J: TRBJ2-1; V: TRBV2; D: TRBD2; DNA: TGTGCCAGCAGTGGTCAAGGACTAGCGGACTCCTACAATGAGCAGTTCTTC; CDR3: CASSGQGLADSYNEQFF
size: NA; J: TRBJ1-3; V: TRBV2; D: TRBD1; DNA: TGTGCCAGCAGAGCCGGGACAGGGTCTGGAAACACCATATATTTT; CDR3: CASRAGTGSGNTIYF
size: once; J: TRBJ2-1; V: TRBV6-5; D: TRBD1; DNA: TGTGCCAGCAGTTTACAGGGGGTTGCCTACAATGAGCAGTTCTTC; CDR3: CASSLQGVAYNEQFF
size: NA; J: TRBJ2-2; V: TRBV7-2; D: NA; DNA: TGTGCCAGCAGCTTAGTACTGTATACCGGGGAGCTGTTTTTT; CDR3: CASSLVLYTGELFF
size: NA; J: TRBJ2-1; V: TRBV7-8; D: NA; DNA: TGTGCCAGCGTTTCGGGGCTCAATGAGCAGTTCTTC; CDR3: CASVSGLNEQFF
size: NA; J: TRBJ2-5; V: TRBV14; D: NA; DNA: TGTGCCAGCAGCCAAGATTCTCTGACCCAGTACTTC; CDR3: CASSQDSLTQYF
size: NA; J: TRBJ2-3; V: TRBV25-1; D: NA; DNA: TGTGCCACCCTTGGCGGGACCAGCACAGATACGCAGTATTTT; CDR3: CATLGGTSTDTQYF
size: NA; J: TRBJ2-5; V: TRBV7-7; D: NA; DNA: TGTGCCAGCACCCTAGGGCTAGATGGGACCCAGTACTTC; CDR3: CASTLGLDGTQYF
size: NA; J: TRBJ1-2; V: TRBV6-1; D: TRBD1; DNA: TGTGCCAGCAGTGCTCTCGACAGGGGCTATGGCTACACCTTC; CDR3: CASSALDRGYGYTF
size: NA; J: TRBJ1-2; V: TRBV30; D: TRBD1; DNA: TGTGCCTGGAGTGTACCCACAGGGGCTAACTATGGCTACACCTTC; CDR3: CAWSVPTGANYGYTF
size: NA; J: TRBJ2-1; V: TRBV6-1; D: TRBD2; DNA: TGTGCCAGCAGTGAAGCGACTAGCGGTTTCAATGAGCAGTTCTTC; CDR3: CASSEATSGFNEQFF
size: NA; J: TRBJ2-7; V: TRBV7-9; D: NA; DNA: TGTGCCAGCAGCCACACAGGGAACTCCTACGAGCAGTACTTC; CDR3: CASSHTGNSYEQYF
size: NA; J: TRBJ2-1; V: TRBV1; D: NA; DNA: TGCACCAGCAGCCGGACCACCGGGAGGGACCCCTTGGATGAGCAGTTCTTC; CDR3: CTSSRTTGRDPLDEQFF
size: NA; J: TRBJ2-1; V: TRBV10-3; D: NA; DNA: TGTGCCGTAGCCCCACTGTCGGATGAGCAGTTCTTC; CDR3: CAVAPLSDEQFF